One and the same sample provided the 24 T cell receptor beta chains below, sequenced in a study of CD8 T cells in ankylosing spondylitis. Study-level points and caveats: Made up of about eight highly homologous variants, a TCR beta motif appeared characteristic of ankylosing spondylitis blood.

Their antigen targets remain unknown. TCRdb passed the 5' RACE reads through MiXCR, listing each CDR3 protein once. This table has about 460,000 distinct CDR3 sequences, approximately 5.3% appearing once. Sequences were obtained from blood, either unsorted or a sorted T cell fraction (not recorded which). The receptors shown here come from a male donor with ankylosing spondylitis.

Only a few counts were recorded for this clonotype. The CDR3 bases are TGTGCCAGCAGCCGGGACTCGATAAAGACCCAGTACTTC. Translation: CASSRDSIKTQYF. V is TRBV7-2 and J is TRBJ2-5; D is possibly TRBD2 (6 bases). The germline V and J ends were trimmed by 5 bases and 6 bases, with 13 bases remaining between them. The CDR3 totals 13 residues. Germline CDR1 and CDR2: SGHTA and FQGNSA.

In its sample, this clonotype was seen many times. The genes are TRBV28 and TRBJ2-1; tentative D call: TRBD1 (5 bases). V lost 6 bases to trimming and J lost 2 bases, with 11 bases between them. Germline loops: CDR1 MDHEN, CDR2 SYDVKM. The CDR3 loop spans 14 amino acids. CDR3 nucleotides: TGTGCCAGCAGCTTGCAGGGTCCCTACAATGAGCAGTTCTTC. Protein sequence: CASSLQGPYNEQFF. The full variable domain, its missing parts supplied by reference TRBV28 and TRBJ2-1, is DVKVTQSSRYLVKRTGEKVFLECVQDMDHENMFWYRQDPGLGLRLIYFSYDVKMKEKGDIPEGYSVSREKKERFSLILESASTNQTSMYLCASSLQGPYNEQFFGPGTRLTVL.

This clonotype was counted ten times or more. The CDR3 DNA sequence: TGTGCCAGCAGCGTGGGGGACATCAGCTCTGGAAACACCATATATTTT. Encoded protein: CASSVGDISSGNTIYF. This sequence joins TRBV9 and TRBJ1-3; tentatively, D is TRBD1 (6 bases). Between the trimmed V and J ends, which lost 2 bases and 0 bases, there was a span of 12 bases. Looked up from germline, CDR1 is SGDLS and CDR2 is YYNGEE. This CDR3 contains 16 residues.

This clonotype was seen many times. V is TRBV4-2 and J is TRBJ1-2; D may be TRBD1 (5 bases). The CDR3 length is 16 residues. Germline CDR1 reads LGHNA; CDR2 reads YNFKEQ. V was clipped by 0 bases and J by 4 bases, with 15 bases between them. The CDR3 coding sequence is TGTGCCAGCAGCCAAGATGTGATGGGGCAGATCTATGGCTACACCTTC. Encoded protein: CASSQDVMGQIYGYTF.

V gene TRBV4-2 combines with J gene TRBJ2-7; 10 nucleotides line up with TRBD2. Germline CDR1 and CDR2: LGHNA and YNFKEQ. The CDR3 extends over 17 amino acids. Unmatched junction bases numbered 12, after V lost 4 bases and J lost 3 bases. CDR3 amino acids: CASSREGPSGGDYEQYF. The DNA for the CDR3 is TGTGCCAGCAGCCGAGAAGGGCCTAGCGGGGGTGACTACGAGCAGTACTTC.

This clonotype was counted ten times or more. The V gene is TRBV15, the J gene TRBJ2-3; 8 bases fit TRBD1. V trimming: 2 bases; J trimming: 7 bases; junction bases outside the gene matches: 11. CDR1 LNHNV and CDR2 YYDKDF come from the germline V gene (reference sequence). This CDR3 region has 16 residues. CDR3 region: CATSRPQGALPNTQYF. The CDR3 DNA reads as TGTGCCACCAGCAGACCTCAGGGGGCGCTTCCCAATACGCAGTATTTT.

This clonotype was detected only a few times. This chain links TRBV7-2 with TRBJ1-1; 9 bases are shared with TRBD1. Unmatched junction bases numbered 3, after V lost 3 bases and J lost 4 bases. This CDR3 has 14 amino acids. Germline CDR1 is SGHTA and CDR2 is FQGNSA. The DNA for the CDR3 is TGTGCCAGCAGCTTTGGACAGGGGATCACTGAAGCTTTCTTT. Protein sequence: CASSFGQGITEAFF.

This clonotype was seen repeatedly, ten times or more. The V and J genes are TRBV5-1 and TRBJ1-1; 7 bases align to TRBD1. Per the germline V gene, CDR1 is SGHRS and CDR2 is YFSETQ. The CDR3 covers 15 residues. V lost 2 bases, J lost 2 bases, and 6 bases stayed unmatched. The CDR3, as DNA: TGCGCCAGCAGCTTAATCGCAGGGGGAAACACTGAAGCTTTCTTT. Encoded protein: CASSLIAGGNTEAFF.

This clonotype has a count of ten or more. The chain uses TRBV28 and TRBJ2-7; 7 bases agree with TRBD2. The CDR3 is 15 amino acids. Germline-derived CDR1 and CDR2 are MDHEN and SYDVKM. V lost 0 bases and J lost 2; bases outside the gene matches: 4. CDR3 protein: CASSLWSSGTYEQYF. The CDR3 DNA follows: TGTGCCAGCAGTTTATGGTCTAGCGGCACCTACGAGCAGTACTTC.

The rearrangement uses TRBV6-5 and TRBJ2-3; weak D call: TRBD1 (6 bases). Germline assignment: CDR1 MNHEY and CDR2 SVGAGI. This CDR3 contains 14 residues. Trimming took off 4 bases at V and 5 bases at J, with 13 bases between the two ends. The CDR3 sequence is CASSSPGRGDTQYF. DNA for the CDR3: TGTGCCAGCAGTTCCCCAGGCAGGGGAGATACGCAGTATTTT.

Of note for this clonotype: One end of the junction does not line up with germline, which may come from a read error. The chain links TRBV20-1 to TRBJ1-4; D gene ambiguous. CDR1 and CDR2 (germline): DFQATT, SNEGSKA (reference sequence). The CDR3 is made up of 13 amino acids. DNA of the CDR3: TGCAGTGCTAGAGACAGTTCTAAGGAAAAACTGTTTTTT. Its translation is CSARDSSKEKLFF.

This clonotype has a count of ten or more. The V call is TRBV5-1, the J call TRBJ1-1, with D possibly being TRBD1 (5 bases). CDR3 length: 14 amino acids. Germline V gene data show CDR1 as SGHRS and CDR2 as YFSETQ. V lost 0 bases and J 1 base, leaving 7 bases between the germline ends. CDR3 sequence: CASSLGTSNTEAFF. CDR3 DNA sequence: TGCGCCAGCAGCTTGGGGACATCGAACACTGAAGCTTTCTTT.

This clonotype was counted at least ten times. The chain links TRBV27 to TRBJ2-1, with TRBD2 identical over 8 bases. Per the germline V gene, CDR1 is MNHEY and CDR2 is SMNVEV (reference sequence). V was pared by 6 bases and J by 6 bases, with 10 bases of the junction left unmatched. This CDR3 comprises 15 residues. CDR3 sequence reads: CASRGRTSRFNEQFF. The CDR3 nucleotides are TGTGCCAGCAGGGGGCGGACTAGCAGATTCAATGAGCAGTTCTTC.

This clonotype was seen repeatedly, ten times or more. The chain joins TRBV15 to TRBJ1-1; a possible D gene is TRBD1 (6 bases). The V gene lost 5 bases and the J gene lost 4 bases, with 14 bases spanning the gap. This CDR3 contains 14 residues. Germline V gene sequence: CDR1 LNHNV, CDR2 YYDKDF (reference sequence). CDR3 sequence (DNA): TGTGCCACCAGCCCAGGCAGGGGAGGCACTGAAGCTTTCTTT. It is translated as CATSPGRGGTEAFF.

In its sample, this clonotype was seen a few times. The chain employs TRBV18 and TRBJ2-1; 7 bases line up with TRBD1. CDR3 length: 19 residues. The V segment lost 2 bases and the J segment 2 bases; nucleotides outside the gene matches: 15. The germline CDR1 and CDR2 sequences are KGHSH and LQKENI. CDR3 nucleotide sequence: TGTGCCAGCTCACCATTAGACAGGGTGGGGGCAGGAACCTACAATGAGCAGTTCTTC. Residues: CASSPLDRVGAGTYNEQFF.

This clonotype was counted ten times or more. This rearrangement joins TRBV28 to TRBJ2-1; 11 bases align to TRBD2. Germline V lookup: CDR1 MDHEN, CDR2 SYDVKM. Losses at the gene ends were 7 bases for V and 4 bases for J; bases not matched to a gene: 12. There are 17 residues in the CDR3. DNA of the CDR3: TGTGCCAGCAACCACAAAGTCGGGACTAGCGGTTACAATGAGCAGTTCTTC. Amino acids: CASNHKVGTSGYNEQFF.

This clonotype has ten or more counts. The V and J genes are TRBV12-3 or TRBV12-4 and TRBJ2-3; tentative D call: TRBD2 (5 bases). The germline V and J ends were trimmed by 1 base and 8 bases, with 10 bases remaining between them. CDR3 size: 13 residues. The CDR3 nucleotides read TGTGCCAGCAGTTTAGGGCGGGTCGTTACGCAGTATTTT. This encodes CASSLGRVVTQYF.

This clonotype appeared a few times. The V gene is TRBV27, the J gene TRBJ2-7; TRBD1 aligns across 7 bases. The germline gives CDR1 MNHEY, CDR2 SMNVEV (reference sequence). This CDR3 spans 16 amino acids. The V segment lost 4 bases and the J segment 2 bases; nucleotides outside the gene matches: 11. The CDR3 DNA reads TGTGCCAGCAGTTCATCTCTCCGGGACAGAACCTACGAGCAGTACTTC. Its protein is CASSSSLRDRTYEQYF.

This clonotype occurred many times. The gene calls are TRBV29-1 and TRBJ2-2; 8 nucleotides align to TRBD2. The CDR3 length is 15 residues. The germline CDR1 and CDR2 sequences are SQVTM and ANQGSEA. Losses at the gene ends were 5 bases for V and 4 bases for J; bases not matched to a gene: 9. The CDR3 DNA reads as TGCAGCGTTTTCCGAAATGCGGGAGGCACCGGGGAGCTGTTTTTT. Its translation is CSVFRNAGGTGELFF.

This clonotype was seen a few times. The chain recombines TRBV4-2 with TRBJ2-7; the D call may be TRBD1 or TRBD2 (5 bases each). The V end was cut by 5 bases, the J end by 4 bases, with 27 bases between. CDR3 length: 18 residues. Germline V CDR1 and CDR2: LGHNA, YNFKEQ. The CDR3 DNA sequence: TGTGCCAGCAGCAGCGCCTCCGAGGGGATCCAGGACCCATACGAGCAGTACTTC. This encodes CASSSASEGIQDPYEQYF.

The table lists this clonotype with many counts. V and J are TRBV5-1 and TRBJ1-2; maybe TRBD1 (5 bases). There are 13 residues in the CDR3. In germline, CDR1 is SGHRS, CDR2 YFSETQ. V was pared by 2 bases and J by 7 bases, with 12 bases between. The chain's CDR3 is CASSFDRSGGYTF. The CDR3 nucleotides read TGCGCCAGCAGCTTCGACAGAAGTGGTGGCTACACCTTC.

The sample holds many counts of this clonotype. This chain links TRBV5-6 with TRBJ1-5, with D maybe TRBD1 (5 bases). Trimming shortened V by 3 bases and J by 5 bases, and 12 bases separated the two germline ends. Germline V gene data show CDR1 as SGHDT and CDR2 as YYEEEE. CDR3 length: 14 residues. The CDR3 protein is CASSYRAGDQPQHF. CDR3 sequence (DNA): TGTGCCAGCAGCTACCGGGCGGGGGATCAGCCCCAGCATTTT.

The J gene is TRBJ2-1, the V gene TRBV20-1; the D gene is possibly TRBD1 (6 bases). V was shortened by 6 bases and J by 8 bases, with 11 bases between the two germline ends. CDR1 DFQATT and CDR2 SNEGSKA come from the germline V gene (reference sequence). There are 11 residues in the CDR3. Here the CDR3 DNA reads TGCAGTGCAACACAGGGCGATGAGCAGTTCTTC. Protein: CSATQGDEQFF.

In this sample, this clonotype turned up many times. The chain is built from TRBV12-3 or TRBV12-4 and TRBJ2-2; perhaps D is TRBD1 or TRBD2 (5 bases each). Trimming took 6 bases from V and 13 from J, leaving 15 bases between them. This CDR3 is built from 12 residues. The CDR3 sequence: CASSVGPRPLFF. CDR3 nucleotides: TGTGCCAGCAGCGTGGGACCCCGGCCGCTGTTTTTT.